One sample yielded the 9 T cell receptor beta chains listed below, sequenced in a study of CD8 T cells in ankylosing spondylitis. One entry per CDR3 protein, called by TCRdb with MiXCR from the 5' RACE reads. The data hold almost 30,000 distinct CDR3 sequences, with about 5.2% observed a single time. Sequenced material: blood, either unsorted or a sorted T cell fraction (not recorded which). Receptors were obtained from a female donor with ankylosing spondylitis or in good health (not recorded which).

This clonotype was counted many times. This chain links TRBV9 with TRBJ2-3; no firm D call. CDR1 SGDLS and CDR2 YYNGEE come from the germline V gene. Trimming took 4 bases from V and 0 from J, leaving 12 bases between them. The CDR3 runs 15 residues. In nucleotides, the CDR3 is TGTGCCAGCAGCACCGCGGCCCCTAGCACAGATACGCAGTATTTT. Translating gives CASSTAAPSTDTQYF.

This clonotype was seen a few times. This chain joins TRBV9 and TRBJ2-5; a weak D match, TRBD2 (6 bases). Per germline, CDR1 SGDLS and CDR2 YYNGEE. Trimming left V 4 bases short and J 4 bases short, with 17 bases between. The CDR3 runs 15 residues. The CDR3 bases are TGTGCCAGCAGCCCCAGTACCGGGGGTCCAGAGACCCAGTACTTC. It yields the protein CASSPSTGGPETQYF. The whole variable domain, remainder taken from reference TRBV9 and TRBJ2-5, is DSGVTQTPKHLITATGQRVTLRCSPRSGDLSVYWYQQSLDQGLQFLIQYYNGEERAKGNILERFSAQQFPDLHSELNLSSLELGDSALYFCASSPSTGGPETQYFGPGTRLLVL.

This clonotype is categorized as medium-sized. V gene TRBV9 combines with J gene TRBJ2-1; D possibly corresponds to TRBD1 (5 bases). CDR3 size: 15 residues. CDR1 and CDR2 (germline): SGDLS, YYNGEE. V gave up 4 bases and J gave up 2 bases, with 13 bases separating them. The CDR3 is CASSRQEGAYNEQFF. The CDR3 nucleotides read TGTGCCAGCAGCCGCCAGGAAGGGGCCTACAATGAGCAGTTCTTC.

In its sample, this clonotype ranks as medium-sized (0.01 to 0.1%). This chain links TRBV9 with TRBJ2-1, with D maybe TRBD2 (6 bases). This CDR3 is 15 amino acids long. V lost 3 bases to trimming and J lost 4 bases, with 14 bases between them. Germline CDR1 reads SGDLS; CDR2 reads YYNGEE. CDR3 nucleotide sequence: TGTGCCAGCAGCGGAGGGACTGAGCCATACAATGAGCAGTTCTTC. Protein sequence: CASSGGTEPYNEQFF.

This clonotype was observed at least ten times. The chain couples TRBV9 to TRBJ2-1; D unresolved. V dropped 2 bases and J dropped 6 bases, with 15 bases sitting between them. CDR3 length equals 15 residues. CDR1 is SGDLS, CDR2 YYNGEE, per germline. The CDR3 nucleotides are TGTGCCAGCAGCGTTACACGGTTCCCGTCCAATGAGCAGTTCTTC. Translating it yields CASSVTRFPSNEQFF.

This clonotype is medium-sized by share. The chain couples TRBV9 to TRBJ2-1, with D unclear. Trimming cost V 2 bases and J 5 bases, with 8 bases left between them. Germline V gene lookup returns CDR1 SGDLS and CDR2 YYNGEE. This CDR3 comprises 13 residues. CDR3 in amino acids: CASSVLGNNEQFF. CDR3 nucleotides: TGTGCCAGCAGCGTCTTGGGAAACAATGAGCAGTTCTTC.

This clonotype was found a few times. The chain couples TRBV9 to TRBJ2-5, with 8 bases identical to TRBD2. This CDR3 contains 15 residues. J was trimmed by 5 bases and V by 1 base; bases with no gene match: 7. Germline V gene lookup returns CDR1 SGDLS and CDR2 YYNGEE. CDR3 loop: CASSVTSGLRETQYF. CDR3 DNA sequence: TGTGCCAGCAGCGTAACTAGCGGTCTTCGGGAGACCCAGTACTTC.

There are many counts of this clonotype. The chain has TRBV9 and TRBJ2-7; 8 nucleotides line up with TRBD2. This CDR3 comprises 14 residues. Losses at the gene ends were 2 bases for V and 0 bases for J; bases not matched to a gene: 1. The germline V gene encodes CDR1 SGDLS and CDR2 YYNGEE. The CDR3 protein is CASSVTSVSYEQYF. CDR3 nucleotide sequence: TGTGCCAGCAGCGTGACTAGCGTCTCCTACGAGCAGTACTTC.

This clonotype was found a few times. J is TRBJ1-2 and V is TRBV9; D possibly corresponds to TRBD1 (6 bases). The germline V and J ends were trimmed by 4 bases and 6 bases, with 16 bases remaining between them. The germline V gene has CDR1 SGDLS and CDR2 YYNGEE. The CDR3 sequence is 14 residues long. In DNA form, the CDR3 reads TGTGCCAGCAGCTCAGGGGTTAGGACCGATGGCTACACCTTC. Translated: CASSSGVRTDGYTF.